These 8 T cell receptor beta chains originate from one sample sequenced in a study of cytomegalovirus exposure and HLA in healthy donors. Both 60 Vbeta primers and 13 Jbeta primers went into the PCR. The method was immunoSEQ multiplex PCR; TCRdb's version includes in-frame clones alone and lacks a portion of them. The sample lists tens of thousands of clones; 65% to 80% were seen once. Sequencing was done on a sample of PBMCs. The receptor source for this set is a woman in her thirties or forties in good health and CMV-seropositive.

Only one count was recorded for this clone. The chain links TRBV2 to TRBJ2-2; a possible D gene is TRBD1 (6 bases). CDR3 length: 13 amino acids. V was pared by 6 bases and J by 5 bases, with 10 bases between. Germline-derived CDR1 and CDR2 are SNHLY and FYNNEI. DNA of the CDR3: TGTGCCAGCAGGACACAGGGAACCGGGGAGCTGTTTTTT. Protein: CASRTQGTGELFF.

The V gene is TRBV19, the J gene TRBJ1-5; 9 positions agree with TRBD1. Trimming removed 6 bases from V and 4 bases from J; junction bases left unmatched: 4. This CDR3 region has 14 residues. CDR1 is LNHDA, CDR2 SQIVND, per germline (reference sequence). CDR3 sequence: CASSPGQGNQPQHF. Here the CDR3 DNA reads TGTGCCAGTAGCCCGGGACAGGGTAATCAGCCCCAGCATTTT.

The chain couples TRBV30 to TRBJ1-5; D possibly corresponds to TRBD1 (6 bases). The CDR3 sequence is 15 residues long. The V and J ends lost 0 bases and 4 bases respectively, with 13 bases between them. CDR1 and CDR2 from the germline V gene are GTSNPN and SVGIG (reference sequence). DNA of the CDR3: TGTGCCTGGAGTGTAGGGCAGGGGAAGAATCAGCCCCAGCATTTT. Translating it yields CAWSVGQGKNQPQHF.

The rearrangement uses TRBV19 and TRBJ2-7; D remains ambiguous. Germline values: CDR1 LNHDA, CDR2 SQIVND (reference sequence). The CDR3 has 15 residues. V lost 3 bases and J lost 5, with 17 bases in between. DNA for the CDR3: TGTGCCAGTAGTATTTTCGGCCCCGTGGGCGACGAGCAGTACTTC. Translating gives CASSIFGPVGDEQYF. Complete variable domain (other parts from reference TRBV19 and TRBJ2-7): DGGITQSPKYLFRKEGQNVTLSCEQNLNHDAMYWYRQDPGQGLRLIYYSQIVNDFQKGDIAEGYSVSREKKESFPLTVTSAQKNPTAFYLCASSIFGPVGDEQYFGPGTRLTVT.

This clone was picked up one time. The chain uses TRBV7-9 and TRBJ2-2, with 8 nucleotides matching TRBD2. Germline V CDR1 and CDR2: SEHNR, FQNEAQ (reference sequence). CDR3 length: 16 amino acids. Trimming at V came to 4 bases and at J to 5 bases, leaving 9 bases not matched to a gene. As DNA, the CDR3 is TGTGCCAGCAGCTCGGGAGTAGCGGGAATGACCGGGGAGCTGTTTTTT. This codes for CASSSGVAGMTGELFF.

Concerning this clone: Given the absence of the conserved phenylalanine or tryptophan at the CDR3 end, a read error is likely. The DNA is left out, because the CDR3 cannot be placed on it with certainty; the CDR3 is given as TCRdb lists it. The J gene is TRBJ1-1, the V gene TRBV11-2; the table's D call, TRBD1, has no DNA check behind it. CDR1 is SGHAT and CDR2 is FQNNGV in the germline V gene. The CDR3 sequence runs 14 residues, both termini included. The CDR3: CASSLDLGDRVVYV.

This clone showed up just a few times. This rearrangement joins TRBV30 to TRBJ2-1, with D perhaps matching TRBD2 (6 bases). Trimming left V 0 bases short and J 4 bases short, with 16 bases between. Per germline, CDR1 GTSNPN and CDR2 SVGIG (reference sequence). This CDR3 region has 16 residues. CDR3 DNA sequence: TGTGCCTGGAGTGTACGGTCCAGCGGGCCTTACAATGAGCAGTTCTTC. Its translation is CAWSVRSSGPYNEQFF.

This clone appeared a few times. V usage is TRBV28 and J usage is TRBJ2-7, with TRBD1 matching over 9 bases. V lost 5 bases and J lost 4; bases outside the gene matches: 9. The CDR3 is 15 amino acids. The germline V gene encodes CDR1 MDHEN and CDR2 SYDVKM. CDR3 DNA: TGTGCCAGCAGTCAGACAGGGGGTATTCCTTACGAGCAGTACTTC. Residues: CASSQTGGIPYEQYF.